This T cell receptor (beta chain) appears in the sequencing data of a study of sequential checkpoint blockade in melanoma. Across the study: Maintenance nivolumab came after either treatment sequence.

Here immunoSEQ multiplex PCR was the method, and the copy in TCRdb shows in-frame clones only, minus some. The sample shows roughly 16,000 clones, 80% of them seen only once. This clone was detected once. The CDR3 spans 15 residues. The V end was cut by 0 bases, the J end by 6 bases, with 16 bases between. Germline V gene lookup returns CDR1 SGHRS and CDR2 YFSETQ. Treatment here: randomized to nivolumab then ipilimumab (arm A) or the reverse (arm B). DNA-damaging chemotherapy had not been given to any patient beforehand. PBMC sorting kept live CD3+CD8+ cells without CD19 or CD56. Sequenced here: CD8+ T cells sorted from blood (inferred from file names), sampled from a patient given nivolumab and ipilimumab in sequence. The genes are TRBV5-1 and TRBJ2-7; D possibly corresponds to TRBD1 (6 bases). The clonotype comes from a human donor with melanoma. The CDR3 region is CASSLVAGDSPEQYF. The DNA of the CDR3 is TGCGCCAGCAGCTTGGTGGCAGGGGATTCCCCCGAGCAGTACTTC.